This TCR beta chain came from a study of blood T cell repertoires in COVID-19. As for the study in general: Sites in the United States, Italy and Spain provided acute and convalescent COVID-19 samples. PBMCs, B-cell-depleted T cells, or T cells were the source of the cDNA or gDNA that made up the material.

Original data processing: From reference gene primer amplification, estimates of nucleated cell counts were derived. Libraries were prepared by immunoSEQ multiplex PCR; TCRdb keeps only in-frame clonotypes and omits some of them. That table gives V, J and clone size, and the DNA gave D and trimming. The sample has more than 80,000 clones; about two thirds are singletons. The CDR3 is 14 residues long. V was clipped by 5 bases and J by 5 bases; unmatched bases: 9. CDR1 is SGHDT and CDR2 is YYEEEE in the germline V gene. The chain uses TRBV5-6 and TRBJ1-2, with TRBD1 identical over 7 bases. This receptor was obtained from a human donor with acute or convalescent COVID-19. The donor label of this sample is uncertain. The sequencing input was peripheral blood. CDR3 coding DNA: TGTGCCAGCAGGGAAAAGGGGGCGGAGTATGGCTACACCTTC. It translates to CASREKGAEYGYTF.